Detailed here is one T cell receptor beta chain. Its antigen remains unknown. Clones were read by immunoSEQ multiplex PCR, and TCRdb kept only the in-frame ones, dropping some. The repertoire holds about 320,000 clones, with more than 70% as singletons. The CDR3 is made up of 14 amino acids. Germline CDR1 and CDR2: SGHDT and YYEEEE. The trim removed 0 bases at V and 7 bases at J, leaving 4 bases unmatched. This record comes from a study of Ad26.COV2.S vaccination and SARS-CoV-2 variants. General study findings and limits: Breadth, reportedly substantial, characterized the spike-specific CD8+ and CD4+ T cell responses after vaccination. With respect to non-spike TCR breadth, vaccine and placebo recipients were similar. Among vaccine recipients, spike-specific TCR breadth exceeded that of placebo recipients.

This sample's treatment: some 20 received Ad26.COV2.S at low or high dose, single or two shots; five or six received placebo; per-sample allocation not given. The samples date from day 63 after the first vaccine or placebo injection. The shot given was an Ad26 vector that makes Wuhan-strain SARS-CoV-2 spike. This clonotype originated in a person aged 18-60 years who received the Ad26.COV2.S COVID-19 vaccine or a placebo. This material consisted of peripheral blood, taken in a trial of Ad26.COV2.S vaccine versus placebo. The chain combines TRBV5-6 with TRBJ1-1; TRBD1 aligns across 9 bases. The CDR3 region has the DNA TGTGCCAGCAGCTTGGCTGGGACAGGGATTGAAGCTTTCTTT. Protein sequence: CASSLAGTGIEAFF. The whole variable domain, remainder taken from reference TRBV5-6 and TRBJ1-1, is DAGVTQSPTHLIKTRGQQVTLRCSPKSGHDTVSWYQQALGQGPQFIFQYYEEEERQRGNFPDRFSGHQFPNYSSELNVNALLLGDSALYLCASSLAGTGIEAFFGQGTRLTVV.